This T cell receptor beta chain was identified during a study of T cell clonality in common variable immunodeficiency. General study points: In common variable immunodeficiency, TCR beta chains reportedly carried fewer deletions and N-nucleotide insertions.

The data were produced by immunoSEQ multiplex PCR, yet TCRdb's version contains in-frame clones alone and is incomplete. Singletons are absent from the sample, which has 30,000 or so clones. The V segment lost 2 bases and the J segment 1 base; nucleotides outside the gene matches: 5. The CDR3 is made up of 16 amino acids. Germline CDR1 SGHRS, CDR2 YFSETQ. Ten or more counts support this clone. Antigen specificity is unknown. The CDR3 end lies 3 residues beyond the end of the read and is filled in from the germline J gene. The receptor was derived from a person aged 18-70 years in good health. The genes are TRBV5-1 and TRBJ2-1; TRBD1 agrees at 8 bases. The sequenced material came from peripheral blood mononuclear cells. The CDR3 bases that were read are TGCGCCAGCAGCTTACAGGGGGTGGGGTCCTACAATGAG. Amino acids: CASSLQGVGSYNE. The whole CDR3 reads CASSLQGVGSYNEQFF. The full variable domain, in which reference TRBV5-1 and TRBJ2-1 provide the parts outside the CDR3, is KAGVTQTPRYLIKTRGQQVTLSCSPISGHRSVSWYQQTPGQGLQFLFEYFSETQRNKGNFPGRFSGRQFSNSRSEMNVSTLELGDSALYLCASSLQGVGSYNEQFFGPGTRLTVL.